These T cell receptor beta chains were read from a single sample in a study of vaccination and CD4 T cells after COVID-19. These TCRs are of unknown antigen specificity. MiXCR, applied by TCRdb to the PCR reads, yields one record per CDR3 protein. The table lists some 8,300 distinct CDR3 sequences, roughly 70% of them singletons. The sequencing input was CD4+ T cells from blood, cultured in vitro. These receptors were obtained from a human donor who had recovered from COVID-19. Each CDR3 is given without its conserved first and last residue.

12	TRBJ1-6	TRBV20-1	SASSISYNSPLH
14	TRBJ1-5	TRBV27	ASSLYGGAGNQPQH
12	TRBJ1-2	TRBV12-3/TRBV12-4	ASSPGGENYGYT
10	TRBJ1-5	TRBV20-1	SAMGANQPQH
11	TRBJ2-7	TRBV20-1	SARQVQTYEQY
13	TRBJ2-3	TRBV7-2	ASSLVTGVPSTQY
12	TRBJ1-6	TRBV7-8	ASTWGQTNSPLH
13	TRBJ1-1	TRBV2	ASSPQGALDTEAF
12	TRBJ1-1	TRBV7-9	ASSVLLMNTEAF
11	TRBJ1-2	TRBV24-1	ATTDGQGNGYT